This T cell receptor beta chain was sequenced during a study of T cells in Graves' hyperthyroidism and ophthalmopathy. Graves' hyperthyroidism qualified as stable when ophthalmopathy did not progress within 18 months. In germline, CDR1 is PRHDT, CDR2 FYEKMQ (reference sequence). V lost 5 bases and J lost 3; bases outside the gene matches: 3. The CDR3 sequence is 15 residues long. This clonotype was counted between two and nine times. The antigen is unknown. Amplification targeted TCR beta CDR3 regions from RNA transcripts. A set of HTBI primers served as the primers for a first-round RT-PCR of the TCR CDR3. TCRdb analysed the multiplex PCR reads with MiXCR anew, one entry per CDR3 protein. The sample includes some 620,000 distinct CDR3 sequences, about a sixth seen only once; the top ten take less than 4.5%. Overall study findings and caveats: A median around 6 months before onset, the model predicted ophthalmopathy.

The chain combines TRBV13 with TRBJ2-4; 11 bases align to TRBD2. Sample: blood. The receptor comes from a woman aged 30 to 39 with Graves' hyperthyroidism. CDR3 bases: TGTGCCAGCAGCATAGCGGGAGGGGACAAAAACATTCAGTACTTC. It yields the protein CASSIAGGDKNIQYF.